This T cell receptor beta chain was sequenced during a study of blood T cell repertoires in COVID-19. Clones were read by immunoSEQ multiplex PCR, and TCRdb kept only the in-frame ones, dropping some. The sample carries tens of thousands of clones, roughly 80% recorded once. CDR1 is SGHDT and CDR2 is YYEEEE in the germline V gene. The CDR3 extends over 14 amino acids. This clone has a single count. Germline is not matched at one junction end, which may reflect a read error. Sequenced: peripheral blood. V gene TRBV5-6 combines with J gene TRBJ1-3; unclear D gene. The TCR comes from a man aged 45 to 65 with acute or convalescent COVID-19. In DNA, the CDR3 is TGTGTCAGCCAGGATTTGAGCTCTGGAAACACCATATATTTT. Translating gives CVSQDLSSGNTIYF.